What follows are 4 T cell receptor beta chains derived from one specimen sequenced in a study of blood T cells in healthy people across ages. Combining a sample-barcoded 5' primer with a J-beta primer mix, a second PCR ran for roughly 7 to 11 cycles. Each CDR3 protein is one row after TCRdb ran MiXCR on the 5' RACE reads. The top ten clones hold about 9.4% of a sample with approximately 900,000 distinct CDR3 sequences, roughly 28% of them seen once. This sample also appeared in a second study, on T cells of mothers and their children.

The sequenced material came from blood. These receptors all come from a woman in her forties in good health.

In its sample, this clonotype was seen many times. V and J are TRBV5-1 and TRBJ1-2, with TRBD1 identical over 7 bases. The germline V gene encodes CDR1 SGHRS and CDR2 YFSETQ. The CDR3 spans 14 residues. With V trimmed by 4 bases and J by 4 bases, 7 bases remained unmatched. The CDR3 is CASSKNRDSYGYTF. The CDR3 DNA reads TGCGCCAGCAGCAAAAACCGGGACAGCTATGGCTACACCTTC.

In this sample, this clonotype turned up a few times. The CDR3 coding sequence is TGTGCCAGCATTGGAGGAGGGCAGACAGATACGCAGTATTTT. Translated: CASIGGGQTDTQYF. This chain connects TRBV2 to TRBJ2-3, with D possibly matching TRBD2 (6 bases). CDR3 length: 14 amino acids. V lost 7 bases and J 3 bases, leaving 14 bases between the germline ends. Germline V gene lookup returns CDR1 SNHLY and CDR2 FYNNEI.

This clonotype was detected once. The CDR3 sequence: CASSPVGQDGTDTQYF. The CDR3 DNA is TGCGCCAGCAGCCCCGTGGGACAGGATGGAACAGATACGCAGTATTTT. The gene calls are TRBV4-1 and TRBJ2-3; 8 bases agree with TRBD1. Germline-derived CDR1 and CDR2 are MGHRA and YSYEKL. This CDR3 is 16 amino acids long. After removal of 4 bases from V and 3 bases from J, the junction contained 9 bases not matched to a gene.

The chain combines TRBV11-1 with TRBJ1-1, with 7 bases fitting TRBD1. Germline loops: CDR1 SGHAT, CDR2 FQDESV (reference sequence). Unmatched junction bases numbered 3, after V lost 2 bases and J lost 0 bases. The length of the CDR3 is 15 residues. The CDR3 DNA sequence: TGTGCCAGCAGCTTACAGGGGGGTCTGAACACTGAAGCTTTCTTT. Translation gives CASSLQGGLNTEAFF.